Each of the 24 T cell receptor beta chains below was sequenced from the same sample in a study of T cell repertoires in breast cancer. Paired alpha-beta TCRs of CD8+ T cells were analyzed by expanded emulsion RT-PCR. A second nested PCR with blocking oligonucleotides suppressed unpaired genes. TCRdb recomputed calls from the emulsion pairing reads with MiXCR, one row per CDR3 protein. Among about 40,000 distinct CDR3 sequences, 45% to 55% were seen once, and the ten largest hold less than 70%. Material: CD8+ T cells. The receptors come from a pool of human donors with breast cancer or a healthy control (not recorded which).

To note about this clonotype: This CDR3 is missing its conserved last phenylalanine or tryptophan, likely due to a read error. The chain employs TRBV20-1 and TRBJ2-1; 7 nucleotides match TRBD2. Germline trimming cut 3 bases from V and 0 bases from J; bases unmatched to any gene: 5. The CDR3 spans 15 residues. Per the germline V gene, CDR1 is DFQATT and CDR2 is SNEGSKA (reference sequence). The CDR3 protein is CSASLGLDSYNEQFL. CDR3 nucleotides: TGCAGTGCTAGTTTAGGACTAGACTCCTACAATGAGCAGTTCCTC.

Comments on this clonotype: A much larger clone lies one base from this, so it may be a read error. This chain links TRBV7-2 with TRBJ1-1; no reliable D call. This CDR3 contains 11 residues. Trimming left V 2 bases short and J 9 bases short, with 7 bases between. Germline assignment: CDR1 SGHTA and CDR2 FQGNSA. In nucleotides, the CDR3 is TGTGCCAGCAGCTTACATACTAAAGCTTTCTTT. It translates to CASSLHTKAFF.

Note on this clonotype: Since a much larger clone is just one base distant, this may be a read error. The genes are TRBV7-2 and TRBJ1-5; maybe TRBD1 (6 bases). This CDR3 region has 13 residues. V lost 6 bases to trimming and J lost 6 bases, with 12 bases between them. Germline assignment: CDR1 SGHTA and CDR2 FQGNSA. The CDR3 spells CASSSQGSQPQHF. The CDR3 DNA is TGTGCCAGCAGTTCCCAGGGGAGTCAGCCCCAGCATTTT.

The V and J genes are TRBV4-1 and TRBJ2-1; D ambiguous. Between the trimmed V and J ends, which lost 1 base and 5 bases, there was a span of 12 bases. Germline loops: CDR1 MGHRA, CDR2 YSYEKL. The CDR3 runs to 15 residues. The CDR3 region is CASSQGGPWDNEQFF. DNA of the CDR3: TGCGCCAGCAGCCAAGGTGGGCCGTGGGACAATGAGCAGTTCTTC.

This clonotype has a handful of counts. The V gene is TRBV6-1, the J gene TRBJ2-7, with 7 bases lining up with TRBD1. J gave up 0 bases and V 5 bases, and 4 bases lay outside the gene matches. This CDR3 has 14 residues. Germline V CDR1 and CDR2: MNHNS, SASEGT. CDR3 residues: CASSRRDSSYEQYF. CDR3 nucleotides: TGTGCCAGCAGTCGACGGGACAGCTCCTACGAGCAGTACTTC.

This clonotype came up many times. At one end, the junction sequence differs from germline, possibly due to a read error. This sequence joins TRBV4-1 and TRBJ2-3, with D unresolved. The germline V gene has CDR1 MGHRA and CDR2 YSYEKL. The CDR3 is 16 amino acids. For the CDR3, the DNA is TGCGCCAGCAGCCAAGAAATGATGTCAACCGGGTCTGCAGTAGGGTTT. Translated: CASSQEMMSTGSAVGF.

This clonotype was found a few times. The V gene is TRBV15, the J gene TRBJ2-7; D might be TRBD2 (6 bases). This CDR3 has 16 amino acids. CDR1 is LNHNV and CDR2 is YYDKDF in the germline V gene (reference sequence). With 0 bases removed from V and 1 base from J, the gap between germline ends came to 13 bases. As DNA, the CDR3 is TGTGCCACCAGCAGAGATGTCGGGGAGGCATCCTACGAGCAGTACTTC. This codes for CATSRDVGEASYEQYF.

V usage is TRBV7-9 and J usage is TRBJ2-1, with 15 positions matching TRBD2. Per germline, CDR1 SEHNR and CDR2 FQNEAQ (reference sequence). The CDR3 sequence is 21 residues long. J was trimmed by 1 base and V by 7 bases; bases with no gene match: 17. CDR3 DNA sequence: TGTGCCAGCAAAACTCTCCGGACTAGCGGGAGGGCCCCAATATCCTACAATGAGCAGTTCTTC. Its translation: CASKTLRTSGRAPISYNEQFF. The whole variable domain, remainder taken from reference TRBV7-9 and TRBJ2-1, is DTGVSQNPRHKITKRGQNVTFRCDPISEHNRLYWYRQTLGQGPEFLTYFQNEAQLEKSRLLSDRFSAERPKGSFSTLEIQRTEQGDSAMYLCASKTLRTSGRAPISYNEQFFGPGTRLTVL.

This clonotype appeared once. This chain uses TRBV5-1 with TRBJ2-1; tentative D call: TRBD1 (8 bases). The germline V gene has CDR1 SGHRS and CDR2 YFSETQ. The ends were cut back, 3 bases at V and 10 bases at J, with 20 bases in the middle. The CDR3 consists of 15 residues. This CDR3 is CASSYRQGGTGEQFF. The CDR3 DNA reads TGCGCCAGCAGCTATCGGCAGGGGGGGACAGGCGAGCAGTTCTTC.

The chain couples TRBV24-1 to TRBJ2-5, with no clear D. The CDR3 is made up of 12 amino acids. Germline V gene data show CDR1 as KGHDR and CDR2 as SFDVKD. V lost 4 bases to trimming and J lost 4 bases, with 6 bases between them. The CDR3 DNA is TGTGCCACCAGTGACACACGAGAGACCCAGTACTTC. Translation gives CATSDTRETQYF.

The CDR3 DNA sequence: TGTGCCTGGAGTGCGTTATGGAATTCACCCCTCCACTTT. As protein: CAWSALWNSPLHF. The chain uses TRBV30 and TRBJ1-6, with D unresolved. The CDR3 has 13 residues. The germline V and J ends were trimmed by 1 base and 7 bases, with 8 bases remaining between them. From germline, CDR1 is GTSNPN and CDR2 SVGIG (reference sequence).

This clonotype was seen more than once but under ten times. The genes are TRBV5-1 and TRBJ2-1, with D uncertain. Trimming left V 0 bases short and J 4 bases short, with 11 bases between. The CDR3 sequence is 15 residues long. Germline V gives CDR1 SGHRS, CDR2 YFSETQ. The CDR3 protein is CASSLERLPYNEQFF. The CDR3 region has the DNA TGCGCCAGCAGCTTGGAGAGGCTGCCGTACAATGAGCAGTTCTTC.

A remark on this clonotype: A much more abundant neighbour one base away suggests this may be a read error. The chain carries TRBV20-1 and TRBJ1-5; TRBD1 might be the D (6 bases). V was pared by 4 bases and J by 6 bases, with 16 bases between. The germline CDR1 and CDR2 sequences are DFQATT and SNEGSKA (reference sequence). The CDR3 consists of 14 residues. The CDR3 nucleotides are TGCAGTGCTAAACAGGGTAGCCAAAGTCAGCCCCAGCATTTT. Amino acids: CSAKQGSQSQPQHF.

J is TRBJ2-7 and V is TRBV6-1, with TRBD2 matching over 10 bases. The V gene's germline CDR1 is MNHNS and CDR2 SASEGT. With V trimmed by 8 bases and J by 0 bases, 7 bases remained unmatched. CDR3 length equals 15 residues. The CDR3 region has the DNA TGTGCCAGCGGTGGGCCTAGCGGGAGCTCCTACGAGCAGTACTTC. This sequence encodes CASGGPSGSSYEQYF.

Points on this clonotype: Germline is not matched at one junction end, which may reflect a read error. This chain connects TRBV5-1 to TRBJ2-3; 9 bases are a match to TRBD2. CDR3 length: 15 amino acids. Germline-derived CDR1 and CDR2 are SGHRS and YFSETQ. CDR3 DNA: TGCGCCAGCAGCTTGGTAGCGGGGGTATCAGATACGCAGTATTTC. This sequence encodes CASSLVAGVSDTQYF.

Here the CDR3 reads CASSEQGSYNEQFF. Here the CDR3 DNA reads TGCGCCAGCAGTGAGCAGGGTTCCTACAATGAGCAGTTCTTC. The rearrangement joins TRBV10-2 to TRBJ2-1; TRBD1 is a possible D gene (5 bases). Per the germline V gene, CDR1 is WSHSY and CDR2 is SAAADI. V lost 2 bases and J 1 base, leaving 6 bases between the germline ends. This CDR3 is 14 amino acids long.

This clonotype is a singleton in its sample. The V gene is TRBV7-4, the J gene TRBJ1-1; no definite D call. This CDR3 is built from 11 residues. CDR1 is SGHVT and CDR2 is SQSDAQ in the germline V gene. V lost 5 bases to trimming and J lost 5 bases, with 6 bases between them. The CDR3 DNA sequence: TGTGCCAGCAGCCCCCAGACTGAAGCTTTCTTT. Translation gives CASSPQTEAFF.

For this clonotype: Relative to the germline gene, one junction end is altered; a read error may explain this. The chain uses TRBV7-2 and TRBJ2-7, with 13 bases identical to TRBD2. CDR3 length: 15 amino acids. The germline gives CDR1 SGHTA, CDR2 FQGNSA. CDR3: CASSSGLAGTYKQYF. DNA for the CDR3: TGTGCCAGCAGCTCGGGACTAGCGGGGACCTACAAGCAGTACTTC.

V gene TRBV19 combines with J gene TRBJ2-1; possible D gene TRBD2, 6 bases. The CDR3 loop spans 15 amino acids. Germline V lookup: CDR1 LNHDA, CDR2 SQIVND (reference sequence). Deletions cut 7 bases from V and 0 bases from J, with 13 bases between. Here the CDR3 reads CASNPGTLSYNEQFF. In DNA form, the CDR3 reads TGTGCCAGTAACCCCGGGACTCTCTCCTACAATGAGCAGTTCTTC.

This sequence joins TRBV7-2 and TRBJ2-5; 10 bases are shared with TRBD1. V lost 3 bases and J lost 3; bases outside the gene matches: 1. Germline lookup yields CDR1 SGHTA and CDR2 FQGNSA. This CDR3 is built from 14 residues. CDR3 bases: TGTGCCAGCAGCTTCGGGACAGGGGAAGAGACCCAGTACTTC. Translating it yields CASSFGTGEETQYF.

Details on this clonotype: The missing conserved phenylalanine or tryptophan at the end of this CDR3 makes a read error likely. DNA of the CDR3: TGCAGTGCTAGAGACTTAGCGGGGGGTAATGAGCAGTTCTGC. It codes for CSARDLAGGNEQFC. The V and J genes are TRBV20-1 and TRBJ2-1; 10 bases fit TRBD2. J gave up 7 bases and V 0 bases, and 3 bases lay outside the gene matches. The germline gives CDR1 DFQATT, CDR2 SNEGSKA (reference sequence). The CDR3 covers 14 residues.

V usage is TRBV19 and J usage is TRBJ1-2; D gene ambiguous. The CDR3 sequence is 12 residues long. Trimming pared 7 bases from V and 7 bases from J, leaving 13 bases between. Looked up from germline, CDR1 is LNHDA and CDR2 is SQIVND (reference sequence). CDR3 residues: CASNQVYSGYTF. Written as DNA, the CDR3 is TGTGCCAGTAACCAGGTTTACTCTGGCTACACCTTC.

About this clonotype itself: One end of the junction varies from germline; a read error may be responsible. V usage is TRBV20-1 and J usage is TRBJ1-5; D perhaps matches TRBD1 (6 bases). The CDR3 is made up of 14 amino acids. CDR1 DFQATT and CDR2 SNEGSKA come from the germline V gene (reference sequence). CDR3: CSASGGTGNQPRHF. CDR3 coding DNA: TGCAGTGCTAGCGGGGGCACTGGCAATCAGCCCCGGCATTTT.

A word on this clonotype: Possible read error: a much larger clone is one base away. The chain uses TRBV15 and TRBJ2-5, with D perhaps matching TRBD2 (6 bases). This CDR3 is built from 12 residues. Germline CDR1 and CDR2: LNHNV and YYDKDF (reference sequence). The CDR3 loop reads CAISRREETQYF. The CDR3 DNA sequence: TGTGCCATCAGCAGGAGGGAAGAGACCCAGTACTTC.